The clone carrying this T cell receptor beta chain was seen many times. The time point is: newly diagnosed GD, antithyroid drugs for less than 3 months. RNA extracted from PBMCs served as the sequencing template. The data stem from a study of regulatory T cells in long-lasting Graves disease. Library construction for TCR beta used iRepertoire HTBI primers and Arm-PCR of CDR3 regions. TCRdb reprocessed the multiplex PCR reads with MiXCR, giving one entry per CDR3 protein. This sample has about 220,000 distinct CDR3 sequences, with around 19% found just once. Trimming took 1 base from V and 2 from J; bases not matched to a gene: 8. The CDR3 runs 17 residues. In germline, CDR1 is SGHTA, CDR2 FQGTGA.

Sequenced here: peripheral blood mononuclear cells (PBMCs), sampled at new diagnosis, from a patient treated with antithyroid drugs. The origin of this receptor is a female donor with Graves disease. This chain connects TRBV7-3 to TRBJ2-1; 7 nucleotides match TRBD2. The CDR3 loop is CASSLIGAAGAYNEQFF. The CDR3 DNA follows: TGTGCCAGCAGCTTAATAGGGGCGGCGGGGGCCTACAATGAGCAGTTCTTC.